This T cell receptor beta chain was recorded in a study of cytomegalovirus exposure and HLA in healthy donors. Study results and caveats: The analysis excluded some indistinguishable V segments, including TRBV6-2 and TRBV6-3. Follow-up analysis later connected one missense variant in DCLRE1C with trimming of TCR beta V- and J-genes. HLA allele associations emerged for under 20,000 TCR beta sequences in a later analysis, at 0.05 false discovery rate. There was a cluster of highly shared sequence variants that was likely a sequencing artifact.

Comments on this clone: Its antigen is not known.

CDR1 SGHTA and CDR2 FQGNSA come from the germline V gene. This CDR3 is built from 16 residues. V gave up 5 bases and J gave up 4 bases; unmatched junction bases: 9. Amplification used 60 Vbeta primers and 13 Jbeta primers. The repertoire was sequenced with immunoSEQ multiplex PCR; TCRdb's copy has only in-frame clones and lacks some. In the table there are more than 130,000 clones, around 85% of which are singletons. The sequence came from a man in his forties in good health and CMV-seropositive. Sequencing was carried out using PBMCs. The V gene is TRBV7-2, the J gene TRBJ2-3; TRBD2 agrees at 10 bases. The CDR3 spells CASSAGIAGGADTQYF. CDR3 in DNA: TGTGCCAGCAGCGCCGGAATAGCGGGGGGAGCAGATACGCAGTATTTT.